This is a list of T cell receptor beta chains from one sample in a study of cytomegalovirus exposure and HLA in healthy donors. Method: immunoSEQ multiplex PCR; TCRdb's copy keeps in-frame clones and lacks some. Seen here are approximately 110,000 clones, 70% to 80% observed once, and the top ten hold 2.5% to 3%. The sample was PBMCs. These receptors were collected from a woman between 18 and 29 years old in good health and CMV-seropositive. The CDR3 runs from the conserved cysteine through the conserved F or W. Fields, in order: clone size, V gene, D gene, J gene, CDR3 protein, CDR3 DNA. The D gene is left open where the match is weak. Clone size is stated in some rows and not others, as once, few, many or a class when expanded.

-	TRBV28	-	TRBJ2-7	CASSLTGVLNYEQYF	TGTGCCAGCAGTTTGACGGGGGTTTTGAACTACGAGCAGTACTTC
-	TRBV19	-	TRBJ1-2	CASSWQGRDGYTF	TGTGCCAGTAGTTGGCAGGGGAGAGACGGCTACACCTTC
-	TRBV19	TRBD1	TRBJ1-5	CASSRGQGHQPQHF	TGTGCCAGTAGCCGGGGACAGGGGCATCAGCCCCAGCATTTT
-	TRBV4-2	TRBD1	TRBJ1-1	CVSSPRDRGFLNTEAFF	TGTGTCAGCAGCCCGAGGGACAGGGGATTTTTGAACACTGAAGCTTTCTTT
few	TRBV9	TRBD2	TRBJ2-1	CASCPGGSYNEQFF	TGTGCCTCCTGTCCGGGGGGCTCCTACAATGAGCAGTTCTTC
-	TRBV5-1	-	TRBJ2-1	CASSLERLHSYNEQFF	TGCGCCAGCAGCTTGGAGCGACTCCACTCCTACAATGAGCAGTTCTTC
-	TRBV5-4	-	TRBJ1-3	CASSLDRGLSGNTIYF	TGTGCCAGCAGCTTGGATCGAGGACTCTCTGGAAACACCATATATTTT
-	TRBV6-6	-	TRBJ2-7	CASRAGSYEQYF	TGTGCCAGCAGGGCAGGGTCCTACGAGCAGTACTTC
-	TRBV7-3	-	TRBJ2-2	CASSLMGMRVNTGELFF	TGTGCCAGCAGCTTAATGGGGATGCGGGTGAACACCGGGGAGCTGTTTTTT
-	TRBV2	-	TRBJ2-7	CASGPGTLSYEQYF	TGTGCCAGTGGCCCCGGGACACTGTCCTACGAGCAGTACTTC
-	TRBV30	-	TRBJ1-3	CAWSGGNTIYF	TGTGCCTGGAGCGGTGGAAACACCATATATTTT
-	TRBV19	TRBD1	TRBJ2-7	CASSEGQGAYEQYF	TGTGCCAGTAGTGAGGGACAGGGGGCTTACGAGCAGTACTTC
-	TRBV28	-	TRBJ1-2	CASTGDYGYTF	TGTGCCTCAACCGGGGACTATGGCTACACCTTC
-	TRBV5-4	TRBD2	TRBJ2-3	CASSSGTSGPGADTQYF	TGTGCCAGCAGCAGCGGGACTAGCGGGCCCGGAGCAGATACGCAGTATTTT
-	TRBV30	-	TRBJ1-4	CAWSAGHGGEKLFF	TGTGCCTGGAGTGCTGGACACGGGGGTGAAAAACTGTTTTTT
-	TRBV10-3	TRBD2	TRBJ2-7	CAISEGSGSSYEQYF	TGTGCCATCAGTGAGGGTAGCGGGAGCTCCTACGAGCAGTACTTC
-	TRBV10-3	TRBD1	TRBJ1-1	CAISDNRGNTEAFF	TGTGCCATCAGTGATAACAGGGGGAATACTGAAGCTTTCTTT
-	TRBV10-1	-	TRBJ1-4	CASSEDSGKLFF	TGCGCCAGCAGTGAGGATTCCGGAAAACTGTTTTTT
-	TRBV5-1	-	TRBJ2-7	CASSLVPSYEQYF	TGCGCCAGCAGCTTGGTCCCCAGCTACGAGCAGTACTTC
-	TRBV5-4	TRBD2	TRBJ2-7	CASSLGLAGYYEQYF	TGTGCCAGCAGCTTGGGACTAGCGGGATACTACGAGCAGTACTTC
-	TRBV28	-	TRBJ1-1	CASSLMGGPTEAFF	TGTGCCAGCAGTTTAATGGGGGGGCCCACTGAAGCTTTCTTT
-	TRBV4-1	TRBD2	TRBJ2-7	CASSQAPGTTYEQYF	TGCGCCAGCAGCCAGGCCCCCGGGACTACCTACGAGCAGTACTTC
-	TRBV6-1	TRBD1	TRBJ1-3	CASRDGTDSGNTIYF	TGTGCCAGCAGGGACGGGACAGACTCTGGAAACACCATATATTTT
-	TRBV30	-	TRBJ2-1	CAWSPLFNEQFF	TGTGCCTGGAGTCCCCTCTTCAATGAGCAGTTCTTC
few	TRBV19	-	TRBJ1-1	CASSIRGARTEAFF	TGTGCCAGTAGTATAAGGGGCGCGAGAACTGAAGCTTTCTTT
few	TRBV18	TRBD1	TRBJ2-5	CASSLRTGETQYF	TGTGCCAGCTCACTCCGGACAGGCGAGACCCAGTACTTC
-	TRBV14	TRBD2	TRBJ2-1	CASSQEEYVPLAGRNNEQFF	TGTGCCAGCAGCCAAGAAGAGTATGTTCCGCTAGCGGGAAGGAACAATGAGCAGTTCTTC
-	TRBV10-3	TRBD1	TRBJ2-7	CAISDQIGRTGLYEQYF	TGTGCCATCAGTGATCAAATTGGTAGGACAGGGCTCTACGAGCAGTACTTC
-	TRBV6-1	-	TRBJ1-1	CASSGQGLTEAFF	TGTGCCAGCAGTGGGCAGGGTTTAACTGAAGCTTTCTTT
-	TRBV6-5	-	TRBJ1-2	CASSYSQGNYGYTF	TGTGCCAGCAGTTACAGTCAGGGAAACTATGGCTACACCTTC